Included here is one TCR beta chain sequence, with context. The germline gives CDR1 SGHRS, CDR2 YFSETQ. V lost 0 bases to trimming and J lost 5 bases, with 15 bases between them. This CDR3 spans 15 amino acids. These data belong to a study of blood T cell repertoires in COVID-19. The protocol was immunoSEQ multiplex PCR, while the TCRdb copy is restricted to in-frame clones and leaves out a portion. The sample lists approximately 210,000 clones, 92% seen once, with around 1.2% in the top ten. Sequencing was done on a sample of peripheral blood. The rearrangement links TRBV5-1 to TRBJ2-7; maybe TRBD1 (5 bases). This sequence was found in a man aged 30 to 45 with acute or convalescent COVID-19. The CDR3 DNA follows: TGCGCCAGCAGCTTGGCACCCCAGGGATTCCACGAGCAGTACTTC. It codes for CASSLAPQGFHEQYF.